The subject of this entry is one T cell receptor beta chain. The target antigen is unknown. This record comes from a study of beta chain features in type 1 diabetes. On the study more broadly: The patients were much like the healthy donors in age, gender and cell yields.

Study-wide findings and caveats: The study left unresolved whether HLA type influences TCRB rearrangement.

Populations isolated by sorting all had purity greater than 95%. As every portion of the isolated RNA was reverse transcribed, the sequencing read expressed TCRB transcripts. Data came from immunoSEQ multiplex PCR; TCRdb stores just in-frame clones and leaves some out. The sample has hundreds of thousands of clones; around 28% are singletons. The CDR3 contains 14 residues. Per the germline V gene, CDR1 is MNHEY and CDR2 is SVGAGI. V lost 2 bases to trimming and J lost 2 bases, with 8 bases between them. Sequenced material: naive CD4+ T cells from blood. The chain recombines TRBV6-5 with TRBJ2-3; D remains ambiguous. The receptor was derived from a man between 18 and 35 years old in good health. The CDR3 is CASSYRIPTDTQYF. CDR3 DNA sequence: TGTGCCAGCAGTTACCGGATACCCACAGATACGCAGTATTTT.